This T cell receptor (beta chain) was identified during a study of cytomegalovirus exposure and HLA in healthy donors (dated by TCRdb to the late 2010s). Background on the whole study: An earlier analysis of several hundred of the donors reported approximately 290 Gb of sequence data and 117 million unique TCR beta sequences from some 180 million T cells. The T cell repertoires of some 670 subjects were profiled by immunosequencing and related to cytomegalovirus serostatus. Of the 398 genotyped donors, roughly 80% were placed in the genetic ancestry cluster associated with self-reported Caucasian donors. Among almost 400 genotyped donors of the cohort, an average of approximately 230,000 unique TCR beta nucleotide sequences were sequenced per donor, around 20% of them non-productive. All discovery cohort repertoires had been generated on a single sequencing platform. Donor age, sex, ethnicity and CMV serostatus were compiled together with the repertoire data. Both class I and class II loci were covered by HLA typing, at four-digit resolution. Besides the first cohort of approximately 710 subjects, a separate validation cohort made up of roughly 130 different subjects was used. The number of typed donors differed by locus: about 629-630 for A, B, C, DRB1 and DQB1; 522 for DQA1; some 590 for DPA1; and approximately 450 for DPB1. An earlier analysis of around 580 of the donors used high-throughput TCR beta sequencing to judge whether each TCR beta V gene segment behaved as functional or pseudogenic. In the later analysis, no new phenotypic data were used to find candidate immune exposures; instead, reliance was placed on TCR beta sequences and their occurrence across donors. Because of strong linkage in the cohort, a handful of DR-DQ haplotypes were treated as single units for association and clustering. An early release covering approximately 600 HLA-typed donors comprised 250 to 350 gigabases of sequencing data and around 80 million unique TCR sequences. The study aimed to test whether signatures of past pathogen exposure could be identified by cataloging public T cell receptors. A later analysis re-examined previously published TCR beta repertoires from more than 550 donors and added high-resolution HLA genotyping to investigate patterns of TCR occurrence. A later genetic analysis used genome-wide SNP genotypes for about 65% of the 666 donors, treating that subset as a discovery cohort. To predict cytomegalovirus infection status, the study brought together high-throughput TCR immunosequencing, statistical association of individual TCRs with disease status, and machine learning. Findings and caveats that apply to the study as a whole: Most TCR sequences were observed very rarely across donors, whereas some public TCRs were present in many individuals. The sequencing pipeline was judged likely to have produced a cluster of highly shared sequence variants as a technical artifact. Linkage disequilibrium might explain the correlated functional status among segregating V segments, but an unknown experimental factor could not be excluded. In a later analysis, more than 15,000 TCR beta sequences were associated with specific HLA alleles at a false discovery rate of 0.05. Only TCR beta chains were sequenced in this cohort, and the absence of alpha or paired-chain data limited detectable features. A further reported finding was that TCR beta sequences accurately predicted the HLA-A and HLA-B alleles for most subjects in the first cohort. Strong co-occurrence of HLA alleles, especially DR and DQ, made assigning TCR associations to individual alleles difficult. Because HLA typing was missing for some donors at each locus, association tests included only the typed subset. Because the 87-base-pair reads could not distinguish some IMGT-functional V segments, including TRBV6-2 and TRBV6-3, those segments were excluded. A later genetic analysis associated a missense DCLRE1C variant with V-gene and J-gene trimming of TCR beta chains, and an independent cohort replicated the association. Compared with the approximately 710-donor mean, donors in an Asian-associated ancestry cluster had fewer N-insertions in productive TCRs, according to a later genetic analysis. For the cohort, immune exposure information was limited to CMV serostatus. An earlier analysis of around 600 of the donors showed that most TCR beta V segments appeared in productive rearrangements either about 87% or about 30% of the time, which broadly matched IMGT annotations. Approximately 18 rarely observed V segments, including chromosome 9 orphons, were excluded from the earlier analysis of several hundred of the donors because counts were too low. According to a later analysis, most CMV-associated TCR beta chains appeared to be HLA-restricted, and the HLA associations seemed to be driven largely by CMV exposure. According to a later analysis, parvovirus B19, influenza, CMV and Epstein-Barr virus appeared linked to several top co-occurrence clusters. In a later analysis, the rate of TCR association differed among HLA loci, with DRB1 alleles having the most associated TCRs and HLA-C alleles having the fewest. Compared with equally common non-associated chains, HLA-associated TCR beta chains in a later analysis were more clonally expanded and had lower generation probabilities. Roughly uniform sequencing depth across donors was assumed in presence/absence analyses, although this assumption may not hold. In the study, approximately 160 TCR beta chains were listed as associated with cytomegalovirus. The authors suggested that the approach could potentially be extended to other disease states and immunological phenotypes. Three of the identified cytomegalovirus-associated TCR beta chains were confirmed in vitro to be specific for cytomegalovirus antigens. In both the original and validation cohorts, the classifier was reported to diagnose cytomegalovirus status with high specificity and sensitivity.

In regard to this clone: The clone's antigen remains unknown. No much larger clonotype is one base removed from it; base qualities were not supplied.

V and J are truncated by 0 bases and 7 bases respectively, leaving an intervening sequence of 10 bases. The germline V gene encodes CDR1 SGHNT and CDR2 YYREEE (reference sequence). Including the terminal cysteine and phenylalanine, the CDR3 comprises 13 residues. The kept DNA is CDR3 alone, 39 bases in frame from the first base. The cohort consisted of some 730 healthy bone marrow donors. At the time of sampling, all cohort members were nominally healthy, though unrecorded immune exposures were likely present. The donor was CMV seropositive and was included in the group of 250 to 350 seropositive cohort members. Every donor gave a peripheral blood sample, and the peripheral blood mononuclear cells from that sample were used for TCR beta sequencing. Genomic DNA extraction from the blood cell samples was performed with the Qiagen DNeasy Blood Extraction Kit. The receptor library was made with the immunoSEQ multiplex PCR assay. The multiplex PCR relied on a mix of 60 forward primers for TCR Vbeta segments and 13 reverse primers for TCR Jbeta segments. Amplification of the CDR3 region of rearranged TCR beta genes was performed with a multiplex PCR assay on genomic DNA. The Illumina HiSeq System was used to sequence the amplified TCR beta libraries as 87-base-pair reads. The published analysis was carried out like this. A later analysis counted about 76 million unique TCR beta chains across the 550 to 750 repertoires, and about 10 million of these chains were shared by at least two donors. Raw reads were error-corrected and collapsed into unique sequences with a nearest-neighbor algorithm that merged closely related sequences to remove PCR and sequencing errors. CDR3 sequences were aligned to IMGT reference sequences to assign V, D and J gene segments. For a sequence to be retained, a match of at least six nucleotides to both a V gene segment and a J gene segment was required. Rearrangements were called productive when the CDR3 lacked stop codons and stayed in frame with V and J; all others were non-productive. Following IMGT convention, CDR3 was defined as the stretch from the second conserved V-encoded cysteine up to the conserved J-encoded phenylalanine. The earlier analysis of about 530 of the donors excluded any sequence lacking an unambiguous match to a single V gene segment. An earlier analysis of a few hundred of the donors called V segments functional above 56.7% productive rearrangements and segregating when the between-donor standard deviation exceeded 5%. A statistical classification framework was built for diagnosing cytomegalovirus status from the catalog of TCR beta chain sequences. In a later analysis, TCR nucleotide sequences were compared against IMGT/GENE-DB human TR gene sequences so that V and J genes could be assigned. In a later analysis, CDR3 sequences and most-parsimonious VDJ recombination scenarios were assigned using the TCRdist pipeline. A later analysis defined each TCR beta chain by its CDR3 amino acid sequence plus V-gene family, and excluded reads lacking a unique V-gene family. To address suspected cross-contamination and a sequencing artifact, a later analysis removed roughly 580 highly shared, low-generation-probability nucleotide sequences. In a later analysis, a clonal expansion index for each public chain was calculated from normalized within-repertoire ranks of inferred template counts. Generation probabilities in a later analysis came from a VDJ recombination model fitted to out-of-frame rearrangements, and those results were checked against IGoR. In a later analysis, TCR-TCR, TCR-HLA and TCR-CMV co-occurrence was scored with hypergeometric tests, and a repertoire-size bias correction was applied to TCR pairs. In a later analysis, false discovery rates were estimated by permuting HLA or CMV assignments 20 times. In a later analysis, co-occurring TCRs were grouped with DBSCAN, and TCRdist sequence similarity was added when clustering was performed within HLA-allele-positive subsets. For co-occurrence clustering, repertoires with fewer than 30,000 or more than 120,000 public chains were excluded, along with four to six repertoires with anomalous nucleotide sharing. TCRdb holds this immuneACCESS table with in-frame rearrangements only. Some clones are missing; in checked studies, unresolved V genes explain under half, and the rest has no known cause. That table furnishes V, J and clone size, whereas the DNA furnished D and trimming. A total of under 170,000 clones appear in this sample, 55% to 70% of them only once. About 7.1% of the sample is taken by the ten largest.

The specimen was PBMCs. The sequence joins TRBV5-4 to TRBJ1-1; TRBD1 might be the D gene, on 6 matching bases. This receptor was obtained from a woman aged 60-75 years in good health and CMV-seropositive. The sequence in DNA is TGTGCCAGCAGCTTGGCGGCAGGGGATGAAGCTTTCTTT. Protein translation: CASSLAAGDEAFF.